This T cell receptor (beta chain) was profiled in a study of T cell responses to AZD1222 COVID-19 vaccine. The study's findings and limits: Females made up more of the donors, who were largely white British, and clonal diversity may have come out too low.

TCRdb's table, derived via immunoSEQ multiplex PCR, lists solely in-frame clones and lacks some. The sample includes approximately 190,000 clones, approximately 91% of them seen just once. Comment on this clone: As yet, its antigen is unknown.

CDR3 length: 16 amino acids. V was pared by 3 bases and J by 0 bases, with 12 bases between. Looked up from germline, CDR1 is LNHDA and CDR2 is SQIVND (reference sequence). This chain uses TRBV19 with TRBJ2-1; unclear D gene. This clonotype was obtained from an adult in good health. This specimen consisted of peripheral blood, obtained on day 0 of AZD1222 vaccination. In DNA, the CDR3 is TGTGCCAGTAGTATTGGGCACCCCAGCTCCTACAATGAGCAGTTCTTC. Amino acid sequence: CASSIGHPSSYNEQFF.